This entry features one T cell receptor (beta chain) sequence. PCR was performed using 60 Vbeta and 13 Jbeta primers. Repertoires were generated with immunoSEQ multiplex PCR, while TCRdb's copy carries only in-frame clones and drops some. The sample yields around 150,000 clones, 80% to 90% seen once. This entry is derived from a study of cytomegalovirus exposure and HLA in healthy donors. Sequenced material: PBMCs. The receptor comes from a man aged 18 to 30 in good health and CMV-seropositive.

This CDR3 is CATSGAGTANEKLFF. The CDR3 DNA follows: TGTGCCACCAGCGGTGCGGGGACGGCTAATGAAAAACTGTTTTTT. This chain joins TRBV15 and TRBJ1-4, with D perhaps TRBD1 (5 bases). CDR1 LNHNV and CDR2 YYDKDF come from the germline V gene (reference sequence). V was pared by 5 bases and J by 3 bases, with 13 bases between. The CDR3 sequence is 15 residues long.